Below are 31 T cell receptor beta chains sequenced from a single sample in a study. TCRdb reprocessed the RT-PCR reads via MiXCR and lists one record per CDR3 protein. This table has 650,000 to 800,000 distinct CDR3 sequences, approximately 15% appearing once. Sequenced input: memory CD4+ T cells from blood. The receptors here all came from a female donor in good health, serving as a healthy control.

The CDR3 is CASTEYFYEAGNGYTF. DNA of the CDR3: TGTGCCAGCACCGAGTATTTCTACGAGGCAGGGAATGGCTACACCTTC. The rearrangement links TRBV6-2 or TRBV6-3 to TRBJ1-2; possible D gene TRBD1, 5 bases. Trimming took 7 bases from V and 6 from J, leaving 24 bases between them. The CDR3 is 16 residues long. Germline V lookup: CDR1 MNHEY, CDR2 SVGEGT.

Only a few counts were recorded for this clonotype. An end of the junction differs from the germline gene, which may be a read error. The chain recombines TRBV5-1 with TRBJ2-2, with TRBD1 matching over 8 bases. This CDR3 is 15 amino acids long. In germline, CDR1 is SGHRS, CDR2 YFSETQ. This CDR3 is CASSVRQGNPGELFF. The CDR3 region has the DNA TGCGCCAGCAGCGTTCGACAGGGGAACCCCGGGGAGCTGTTTTTT.

This clonotype was counted once. The chain is built from TRBV3-1 and TRBJ1-1; D possibly corresponds to TRBD1 (6 bases). The length of the CDR3 is 17 residues. Germline assignment: CDR1 LGHDT and CDR2 YNNKEL (reference sequence). V was clipped by 1 base and J by 6 bases, with 21 bases between them. CDR3 region: CASSQAQFYREGAEAFF. The CDR3 region has the DNA TGTGCCAGCAGCCAAGCCCAATTCTACAGGGAAGGAGCTGAAGCTTTCTTT.

This chain joins TRBV11-2 and TRBJ1-4; D gene unclear. V gave up 4 bases and J gave up 6 bases, with 15 bases separating them. This CDR3 spans 15 amino acids. In germline, CDR1 is SGHAT, CDR2 FQNNGV. The CDR3 DNA reads as TGTGCCAGCAGCTCACGGACGTCAAGAGATGAAAAACTGTTTTTT. Its translation is CASSSRTSRDEKLFF.

The rearrangement joins TRBV24-1 to TRBJ2-7; 8 bases agree with TRBD1. Germline CDR1 and CDR2: KGHDR and SFDVKD. Losses at the gene ends were 3 bases for V and 3 bases for J; bases not matched to a gene: 6. CDR3 length: 15 residues. The DNA of the CDR3 is TGTGCCACCAGTGATCAAAGGACAGGGCACTACGAGCAGTACTTC. It specifies CATSDQRTGHYEQYF.

V is TRBV2 and J is TRBJ1-1, with D unclear. V lost 7 bases and J 1 base, leaving 13 bases between the germline ends. Germline V gene sequence: CDR1 SNHLY, CDR2 FYNNEI. The CDR3 extends over 14 amino acids. The CDR3: CASIDGQRNTEAFF. Here the CDR3 DNA reads TGTGCCAGCATCGACGGGCAGAGGAACACTGAAGCTTTCTTT.

The chain uses TRBV7-2 and TRBJ2-7, with TRBD1 as a possible D gene (5 bases). V was cut by 1 base and J by 4 bases, with 11 bases left in between. Germline CDR1 and CDR2: SGHTA and FQGNSA. CDR3 length equals 14 residues. The CDR3 DNA reads TGTGCCAGCAGCTTAGGGCCAGGGTTATACGAGCAGTACTTC. Its protein product is CASSLGPGLYEQYF.

In this sample, this clonotype turned up many times. This chain connects TRBV7-2 to TRBJ1-2, with TRBD1 as a possible D gene (5 bases). There are 12 residues in the CDR3. Trimming cost V 0 bases and J 14 bases, with 13 bases left between them. Germline V lookup: CDR1 SGHTA, CDR2 FQGNSA. In DNA form, the CDR3 reads TGTGCCAGCAGCTTAGCCGGGACCGCGTTAACCTTC. It specifies CASSLAGTALTF.

This clonotype was recorded a few times. The chain couples TRBV5-4 to TRBJ2-5; D assignment may be TRBD1 or TRBD2 (5 bases each). Trimming stripped 0 bases from V and 5 bases from J, with 20 bases between. CDR1 and CDR2 (germline): SGHNT, YYREEE (reference sequence). The CDR3 consists of 17 residues. This chain's CDR3 is CASSLGGARRGGETQYF. The CDR3 region has the DNA TGTGCCAGCAGCTTGGGAGGGGCCAGGCGAGGAGGCGAGACCCAGTACTTC.

The chain carries TRBV7-3 and TRBJ1-6, with no clear D. The CDR3 runs 13 residues. Per the germline V gene, CDR1 is SGHTA and CDR2 is FQGTGA. V lost 5 bases and J 9 bases, leaving 11 bases between the germline ends. The CDR3 loop is CASSPSLASPLHF. DNA for the CDR3: TGTGCCAGCAGCCCAAGCTTAGCTTCACCCCTCCACTTT.

The gene calls are TRBV20-1 and TRBJ2-7; no firm D call. Trimming cost V 2 bases and J 3 bases, with 8 bases left between them. Germline CDR1 DFQATT, CDR2 SNEGSKA (reference sequence). The CDR3 totals 12 residues. The CDR3 DNA reads TGCAGTGCTAGACCAGAATACTACGAGCAGTACTTC. This translates into CSARPEYYEQYF.

In this sample, this clonotype turned up a few times. The V gene is TRBV20-1, the J gene TRBJ1-6, with D possibly being TRBD1 (6 bases). CDR1 and CDR2 (germline): DFQATT, SNEGSKA (reference sequence). The length of the CDR3 is 13 residues. The V end lost 3 bases, the J end lost 12 bases, and 15 bases lay between the germline ends. The CDR3 DNA reads TGCAGTGCTAGTAGGGGGTCAGAGCGACCCCTCCACTTT. Its protein is CSASRGSERPLHF.

There are a few counts of this clonotype. This may stem from a read error, because a much larger clone lies one nucleotide away. The V gene is TRBV7-6, the J gene TRBJ2-3, with D maybe TRBD2 (6 bases). V lost 2 bases to trimming and J lost 5 bases, with 8 bases between them. The CDR3 loop spans 13 amino acids. Germline assignment: CDR1 SGHVS and CDR2 FNYEAQ. The CDR3 loop is CASSLKAGDTQYF. CDR3 DNA: TGTGCCAGCAGCTTAAAAGCGGGAGATACGCAGTATTTT.

This clonotype was seen more than once but under ten times. V and J are TRBV12-3 or TRBV12-4 and TRBJ2-3, with D hard to call. V gave up 5 bases and J gave up 1 base, with 13 bases separating them. The CDR3 length is 15 residues. The CDR3 coding sequence is TGTGCCAGCAGTGAACGACGGCTCGGCACAGATACGCAGTATTTT. It specifies CASSERRLGTDTQYF.

V is TRBV6-5 and J is TRBJ1-5; a possible D gene is TRBD1 (6 bases). V lost 6 bases and J lost 0, with 12 bases in between. Germline V gives CDR1 MNHEY, CDR2 SVGAGI. The CDR3 is made up of 15 amino acids. CDR3 loop: CASRRQALSNQPQHF. CDR3 in DNA: TGTGCCAGCAGACGACAGGCCCTTAGCAATCAGCCCCAGCATTTT.

This clonotype has a handful of counts. V is TRBV6-5 and J is TRBJ2-7, with 8 bases identical to TRBD2. Germline V gene data show CDR1 as MNHEY and CDR2 as SVGAGI. This CDR3 comprises 13 residues. V dropped 4 bases and J dropped 6; count of bases not matched to a gene: 5. The CDR3 nucleotides are TGTGCCAGCAGTTCCCGGGGGGGCGGCGAGCAGTACTTC. It codes for CASSSRGGGEQYF.

J is TRBJ1-1 and V is TRBV7-9; TRBD1 is a possible D gene (5 bases). Germline values: CDR1 SEHNR, CDR2 FQNEAQ (reference sequence). Trimming pared 5 bases from V and 3 bases from J, leaving 10 bases between. The CDR3 length is 13 residues. CDR3 amino acids: CASSMDTDTEAFF. Here the CDR3 DNA reads TGTGCCAGCAGCATGGACACGGACACTGAAGCTTTCTTT.

This clonotype occurred many times. The CDR3 nucleotides read TGTGCCAGCAGCTTTAGCGGGAGTGGGGAGACCCAGTACTTC. Residues: CASSFSGSGETQYF. This chain links TRBV7-2 with TRBJ2-5; 9 bases agree with TRBD2. The CDR3 totals 14 residues. The trim removed 3 bases at V and 5 bases at J, leaving 4 bases unmatched. Germline V gene lookup returns CDR1 SGHTA and CDR2 FQGNSA.

V and J are TRBV5-4 and TRBJ2-5; 12 positions agree with TRBD1. Germline lookup yields CDR1 SGHNT and CDR2 YYREEE (reference sequence). The junction had 3 bases not matched to a gene; V was cut back by 4 bases and J by 5 bases. CDR3 size: 14 residues. CDR3 nucleotide sequence: TGTGCCAGCAGCGCGGGACAGGGGGCTGAGACCCAGTACTTC. It translates to CASSAGQGAETQYF.

Only a few counts were recorded for this clonotype. V usage is TRBV10-3 and J usage is TRBJ1-5; TRBD1 matches 8 bases. Germline V gene lookup returns CDR1 ENHRY and CDR2 SYGVKD. V gave up 6 bases and J gave up 2 bases; unmatched junction bases: 0. The CDR3 extends over 13 amino acids. The CDR3 protein is CAIRTGGNQPQHF. The CDR3 DNA reads as TGTGCCATCAGGACAGGGGGCAATCAGCCCCAGCATTTT.

CDR3 bases: TGTGCCAGCAGCCTACAGGGGAGGGCAAACTATGGCTACACCTTC. This sequence encodes CASSLQGRANYGYTF. This sequence joins TRBV12-3 or TRBV12-4 and TRBJ1-2, with TRBD1 identical over 7 bases. This CDR3 is built from 15 residues. The ends lost 6 bases at V and 2 bases at J; junction bases unmatched: 9.

Regarding this clonotype: One end of the junction does not line up with germline, which may come from a read error. The rearrangement uses TRBV20-1 and TRBJ1-2; perhaps TRBD1 as D (6 bases). The CDR3 is 12 residues long. Looked up from germline, CDR1 is DFQATT and CDR2 is SNEGSKA (reference sequence). For the CDR3, the DNA is TGCAGTGCTAGAATCATAAGGGGGGCTGGCGCCTTC. Protein sequence: CSARIIRGAGAF.

The CDR3 sequence is CASSVGDRGGGETQYF. DNA of the CDR3: TGTGCCAGCAGCGTAGGTGACAGGGGAGGAGGAGAGACCCAGTACTTC. V usage is TRBV9 and J usage is TRBJ2-5; 8 positions agree with TRBD1. CDR1 is SGDLS and CDR2 is YYNGEE in the germline V gene. This CDR3 region has 16 residues. J lost 4 bases, V lost 0 bases, and 8 bases had no gene match.

The chain is built from TRBV7-9 and TRBJ1-3; TRBD1 matches 12 bases. CDR1 is SEHNR and CDR2 is FQNEAQ in the germline V gene (reference sequence). V gave up 3 bases and J gave up 8 bases; unmatched junction bases: 5. This CDR3 comprises 15 residues. This chain's CDR3 is CASSFPGQGADTIYF. CDR3 nucleotides: TGTGCCAGCAGCTTTCCGGGACAGGGGGCGGACACCATATATTTT.

The rearrangement uses TRBV20-1 and TRBJ1-3; D gene uncertain. Germline V lookup: CDR1 DFQATT, CDR2 SNEGSKA (reference sequence). This CDR3 has 14 residues. The V and J ends lost 5 bases and 2 bases respectively, with 13 bases between them. The CDR3 sequence: CSAPESRTGNTIYF. The CDR3 DNA sequence: TGCAGTGCTCCCGAATCTCGGACTGGAAACACCATATATTTT.

This clonotype was counted ten times or more. One end of the junction is discordant with germline, which a read error may explain. V gene TRBV5-1 combines with J gene TRBJ2-7; D unresolved. The germline V gene encodes CDR1 SGHRS and CDR2 YFSETQ. This CDR3 contains 13 residues. The CDR3 loop reads CASSLDGSYEQYF. In DNA form, the CDR3 reads TGTGCCAGCAGCTTGGACGGATCCTACGAGCAGTACTTC.

This clonotype was counted ten times or more. The CDR3 reads CASSRTLTKSGSSYNEQFF. DNA of the CDR3: TGTGCCAGCAGCCGCACCCTTACCAAGAGCGGGAGCTCCTACAATGAGCAGTTCTTC. The rearrangement joins TRBV7-2 to TRBJ2-1; 8 nucleotides agree with TRBD2. J was trimmed by 0 bases and V by 5 bases; bases with no gene match: 15. Germline V lookup: CDR1 SGHTA, CDR2 FQGNSA. The CDR3 loop spans 19 amino acids.

This clonotype was counted ten times or more. DNA for the CDR3: TGCAGTTCCCCAGGCGGGGGGGCCAAAAACATTCAGTACTTC. It specifies CSSPGGGAKNIQYF. V usage is TRBV20-1 and J usage is TRBJ2-4, with TRBD2 identical over 8 bases. Germline-derived CDR1 and CDR2 are DFQATT and SNEGSKA (reference sequence). The CDR3 spans 14 residues. The junction had 7 bases not matched to a gene; V was cut back by 8 bases and J by 1 base.

The CDR3 DNA reads as TGCAGTGCTAACACAGGGTCCGGCCAGCCCCAGCATTTT. This sequence encodes CSANTGSGQPQHF. The rearrangement links TRBV20-1 to TRBJ1-5; maybe TRBD1 (6 bases). The V gene's germline CDR1 is DFQATT and CDR2 SNEGSKA (reference sequence). Trimming removed 4 bases from V and 7 bases from J, with 14 bases in between. The CDR3 loop spans 13 amino acids.

This rearrangement joins TRBV11-2 to TRBJ2-1; no clear D gene. Per germline, CDR1 SGHAT and CDR2 FQNNGV. Trimming left V 4 bases short and J 10 bases short, with 17 bases between. The CDR3 has 14 amino acids. The CDR3 protein is CASSSSARAAEQFF. CDR3 bases: TGTGCCAGCAGCTCCTCCGCACGCGCGGCCGAGCAGTTCTTC.

Turning to this clonotype: A clone one base away is much larger, so this may be a read error. This chain connects TRBV5-1 to TRBJ2-3; no reliable D call. Germline CDR1 and CDR2: SGHRS and YFSETQ. The CDR3 runs to 14 residues. Trimming removed 8 bases from V and 4 bases from J, with 17 bases in between. The CDR3 protein is CARSRAAVADTQYF. The CDR3 coding sequence is TGCGCCAGAAGTAGGGCGGCTGTCGCAGATACGCAGTATTTT.